The 22 T cell receptor beta chains below all came from one sample that was sequenced in a study of neoadjuvant anti-PD-1 for oral cavity cancer. Clones were read by immunoSEQ multiplex PCR, and TCRdb kept only the in-frame ones, dropping some. Among 13,000 or so clones listed, 65% to 75% were seen once. Specified time point: after neoadjuvant nivolumab, at surgical resection. The sample was PBMCs, taken after nivolumab (anti-PD-1) treatment. These receptors originate from a person aged 35-79 years with oral cavity squamous cell carcinoma.

The chain uses TRBV7-9 and TRBJ1-2, with D maybe TRBD1 (6 bases). Looked up from germline, CDR1 is SEHNR and CDR2 is FQNEAQ (reference sequence). V was pared by 6 bases and J by 4 bases, with 15 bases between. The length of the CDR3 is 14 residues. CDR3 protein: CASRGGDLGYGYTF. The CDR3 bases are TGTGCCAGCAGAGGGGGGGACCTCGGCTATGGCTACACCTTC.

This clone was seen only a few times. The chain has TRBV7-8 and TRBJ1-5, with 7 bases lining up with TRBD1. V was pared by 5 bases and J by 1 base, with 8 bases of the junction left unmatched. Germline V CDR1 and CDR2: SGHVS, FQNEAQ. The CDR3 spans 16 residues. The CDR3 loop reads CASSPLGGGSNQPQHF. The CDR3 coding sequence is TGTGCCAGCAGCCCATTAGGAGGGGGCAGCAATCAGCCCCAGCATTTT.

The chain carries TRBV5-4 and TRBJ2-7; 7 nucleotides match TRBD1. The CDR3 loop spans 14 amino acids. V trimming: 1 base; J trimming: 3 bases; junction bases outside the gene matches: 4. From germline, CDR1 is SGHNT and CDR2 YYREEE (reference sequence). CDR3 DNA sequence: TGTGCCAGCAGCTTGTATGCAGGGGGCTACGAGCAGTACTTC. This encodes CASSLYAGGYEQYF.

The rearrangement uses TRBV18 and TRBJ2-1; no reliable D call. This CDR3 is 14 amino acids long. CDR1 is KGHSH, CDR2 LQKENI, per germline. V lost 2 bases and J lost 5, with 10 bases in between. CDR3 region: CASSPMAANNEQFF. The CDR3 coding sequence is TGTGCCAGCTCACCAATGGCAGCTAACAATGAGCAGTTCTTC.

V is TRBV6-6 and J is TRBJ1-1; D not resolved. The ends were cut back, 2 bases at V and 2 bases at J, with 12 bases in the middle. CDR1 and CDR2 (germline): MNHNY, SVGAGI (reference sequence). The CDR3 totals 15 residues. The CDR3 region is CASSYDSRANTEAFF. CDR3 in DNA: TGTGCCAGCAGTTACGATTCACGGGCAAACACTGAAGCTTTCTTT.

This chain connects TRBV4-1 to TRBJ2-1; D uncertain. The CDR3 contains 16 residues. V was clipped by 2 bases and J by 1 base, with 12 bases between them. The germline V gene encodes CDR1 MGHRA and CDR2 YSYEKL. CDR3 in amino acids: CASSQLNIVSYNEQFF. The CDR3 coding sequence is TGCGCCAGCAGCCAATTAAACATAGTTTCCTACAATGAGCAGTTCTTC.

V usage is TRBV2 and J usage is TRBJ2-7, with D unresolved. Trimming stripped 5 bases from V and 6 bases from J, with 14 bases between. The CDR3 sequence is 13 residues long. The V gene's germline CDR1 is SNHLY and CDR2 FYNNEI. The CDR3 sequence is CASSPGYWGEQYF. CDR3 coding DNA: TGTGCCAGCAGTCCGGGCTACTGGGGCGAGCAGTACTTC. Combining the CDR3 with reference TRBV2 and TRBJ2-7 gives the whole variable domain EPEVTQTPSHQVTQMGQEVILRCVPISNHLYFYWYRQILGQKVEFLVSFYNNEISEKSEIFDDQFSVERPDGSNFTLKIRSTKLEDSAMYFCASSPGYWGEQYFGPGTRLTVT.

V is TRBV9 and J is TRBJ2-3, with 8 bases matching TRBD2. The CDR3 is made up of 16 amino acids. V lost 3 bases to trimming and J lost 5 bases; unmatched junction nucleotides: 11. Germline V gene lookup returns CDR1 SGDLS and CDR2 YYNGEE. The CDR3: CASSAVLAGAVDTQYF. Here the CDR3 DNA reads TGTGCCAGCAGCGCGGTCCTAGCGGGCGCTGTAGATACGCAGTATTTT.

The chain combines TRBV5-1 with TRBJ1-3; D not resolved. Germline assignment: CDR1 SGHRS and CDR2 YFSETQ. Between the trimmed V and J ends, which lost 1 base and 4 bases, there was a span of 9 bases. The CDR3 spans 14 residues. The CDR3 nucleotides read TGCGCCAGCAGCTTGAATTTAGGGGGAAACACCATATATTTT. This gives the protein CASSLNLGGNTIYF.

This chain links TRBV9 with TRBJ2-1; D is perhaps TRBD1 or TRBD2 (6 bases each). The germline gives CDR1 SGDLS, CDR2 YYNGEE. The CDR3 consists of 15 residues. V gave up 4 bases and J gave up 3 bases, with 14 bases separating them. The CDR3 spells CASSPEGGNYNEQFF. CDR3 nucleotides: TGTGCCAGCAGCCCAGAGGGGGGAAACTACAATGAGCAGTTCTTC.

This chain connects TRBV5-1 to TRBJ1-5, with D possibly TRBD1 on 5 matching bases. Trimming removed 4 bases at V and 9 bases at J, with 17 bases between. Looked up from germline, CDR1 is SGHRS and CDR2 is YFSETQ. The CDR3 covers 14 residues. In DNA, the CDR3 is TGCGCCAGCAGCCCCGGGCCCCCCGGGGGGCCCCAGCATTTT. This sequence encodes CASSPGPPGGPQHF.

V gene TRBV7-8 combines with J gene TRBJ2-3, with a tentative D call TRBD1 (6 bases). V was trimmed by 4 bases and J by 7 bases, leaving 27 bases between them. The CDR3 is 18 residues long. Germline CDR1 SGHVS, CDR2 FQNEAQ. This chain's CDR3 is CASSWAHRDQRRKNTQYF. In DNA form, the CDR3 reads TGTGCCAGCAGCTGGGCCCACAGGGACCAGCGGCGAAAAAATACGCAGTATTTT. The whole variable domain, remainder taken from reference TRBV7-8 and TRBJ2-3, is GAGVSQSPRYKVAKRGQDVALRCDPISGHVSLFWYQQALGQGPEFLTYFQNEAQLDKSGLPSDRFFAERPEGSVSTLKIQRTQQEDSAVYLCASSWAHRDQRRKNTQYFGPGTRLTVL.

The chain has TRBV19 and TRBJ1-1, with 7 nucleotides matching TRBD1. The CDR3 has 15 residues. Germline assignment: CDR1 LNHDA and CDR2 SQIVND (reference sequence). The J segment lost 1 base and the V segment lost 7 bases, leaving 9 bases of the junction unmatched. The CDR3 is CASTAGGGPNTEAFF. The DNA of the CDR3 is TGTGCCAGTACCGCCGGAGGGGGCCCGAACACTGAAGCTTTCTTT.

The chain employs TRBV9 and TRBJ2-1; TRBD2 aligns across 9 bases. This CDR3 spans 16 amino acids. With V trimmed by 0 bases and J by 9 bases, 10 bases remained unmatched. CDR1 and CDR2 from the germline V gene are SGDLS and YYNGEE. This CDR3 is CASSVVAGGIRGEQFF. The CDR3 region has the DNA TGTGCCAGCAGCGTAGTCGCGGGAGGGATAAGGGGTGAGCAGTTCTTC.

The chain combines TRBV29-1 with TRBJ2-7, with a tentative D call TRBD1 (5 bases). V was shortened by 8 bases and J by 0 bases, with 11 bases between the two germline ends. This CDR3 comprises 12 residues. Per germline, CDR1 SQVTM and CDR2 ANQGSEA. In DNA, the CDR3 is TGCAGCATTAGGACAAACTCCTACGAGCAGTACTTC. Translation gives CSIRTNSYEQYF.

This chain connects TRBV6-1 to TRBJ1-2; a weak D match, TRBD1 (5 bases). Germline V gene lookup returns CDR1 MNHNS and CDR2 SASEGT. This CDR3 has 12 residues. V was clipped by 0 bases and J by 8 bases, with 7 bases between them. The CDR3 here is CASSEAGVGYTF. In DNA form, the CDR3 reads TGTGCCAGCAGTGAAGCGGGGGTCGGCTACACCTTC.

V gene TRBV2 combines with J gene TRBJ1-5; TRBD1 is a possible D gene (5 bases). V lost 7 bases to trimming and J lost 6 bases, with 19 bases between them. Germline V gene sequence: CDR1 SNHLY, CDR2 FYNNEI. The CDR3 is 15 amino acids. The CDR3 here is CASNKDGSGGQPQHF. CDR3 DNA: TGTGCCAGCAATAAGGACGGAAGCGGGGGTCAGCCCCAGCATTTT.

This clone was observed once. The rearrangement joins TRBV27 to TRBJ1-2, with D possibly TRBD1 on 5 matching bases. V lost 4 bases, J lost 7 bases, and 19 bases lay in between. CDR1 is MNHEY and CDR2 is SMNVEV in the germline V gene (reference sequence). The CDR3 loop spans 15 amino acids. CDR3 protein: CASSSLGTGHSGYTF. CDR3 nucleotide sequence: TGTGCCAGCAGTTCATTAGGTACGGGGCATTCTGGCTACACCTTC.

This clone was seen only a few times. The chain combines TRBV30 with TRBJ1-1, with D perhaps matching TRBD1 (5 bases). The CDR3 sequence is 14 residues long. CDR1 GTSNPN and CDR2 SVGIG come from the germline V gene (reference sequence). V dropped 2 bases and J dropped 1 base, with 11 bases sitting between them. The CDR3 DNA reads TGTGCCTGGAGTTGGTGGGGGGAGAACACTGAAGCTTTCTTT. Amino acid sequence: CAWSWWGENTEAFF.

The chain employs TRBV2 and TRBJ2-3; D possibly corresponds to TRBD2 (6 bases). This CDR3 is built from 15 residues. The V end was cut by 7 bases, the J end by 1 base, with 15 bases between. Germline lookup yields CDR1 SNHLY and CDR2 FYNNEI. The CDR3 is CASNRDSLGTDTQYF. Here the CDR3 DNA reads TGTGCCAGCAACCGGGACTCCTTAGGCACAGATACGCAGTATTTT.

V and J are TRBV11-2 and TRBJ2-2; 7 bases map to TRBD1. CDR1 SGHAT and CDR2 FQNNGV come from the germline V gene. The CDR3 is 15 residues long. The trim removed 4 bases at V and 5 bases at J, leaving 7 bases unmatched. DNA of the CDR3: TGTGCCAGCAGCTCCCTAATGACAGGGACCGGGGAGCTGTTTTTT. Translated: CASSSLMTGTGELFF.

The V gene is TRBV4-2, the J gene TRBJ1-1; tentatively, D is TRBD1 (6 bases). Trimming left V 5 bases short and J 7 bases short, with 14 bases between. The CDR3 loop spans 13 amino acids. Germline CDR1 is LGHNA and CDR2 is YNFKEQ. CDR3 nucleotide sequence: TGTGCCAGCAGCACAGGGAGGACGGGTGAAGCTTTCTTT. The encoded protein is CASSTGRTGEAFF.